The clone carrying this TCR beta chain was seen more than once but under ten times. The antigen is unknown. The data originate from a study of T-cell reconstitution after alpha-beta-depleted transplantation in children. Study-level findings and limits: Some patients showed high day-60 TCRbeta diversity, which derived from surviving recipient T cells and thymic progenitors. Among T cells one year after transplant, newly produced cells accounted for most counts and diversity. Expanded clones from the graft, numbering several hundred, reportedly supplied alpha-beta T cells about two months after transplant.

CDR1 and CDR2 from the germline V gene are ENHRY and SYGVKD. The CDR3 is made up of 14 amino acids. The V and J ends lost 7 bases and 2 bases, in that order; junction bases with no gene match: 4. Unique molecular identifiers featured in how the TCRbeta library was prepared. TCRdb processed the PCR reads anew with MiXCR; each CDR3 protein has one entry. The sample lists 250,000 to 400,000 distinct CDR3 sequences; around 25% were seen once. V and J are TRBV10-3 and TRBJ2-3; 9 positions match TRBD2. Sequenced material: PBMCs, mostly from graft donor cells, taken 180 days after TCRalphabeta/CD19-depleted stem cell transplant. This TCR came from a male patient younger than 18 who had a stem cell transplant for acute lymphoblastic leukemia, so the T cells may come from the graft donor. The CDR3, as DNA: TGTGCCATCAAACTAGCGGGCTTCACAGATACGCAGTATTTT. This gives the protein CAIKLAGFTDTQYF.